The 29 T cell receptor beta chains below were found in one sample sequenced in a study of tissue T cells after allogeneic stem cell transplantation. The repertoire was sequenced with immunoSEQ multiplex PCR; TCRdb's copy has only in-frame clones and lacks some. The table records fewer than 30,000 clones, over 75% of them present only once. The sample consisted of blood, taken before transplantation. These TCRs come from a woman aged 18-49 years who later had graft-versus-host disease after an allogeneic stem cell transplant.

The chain combines TRBV9 with TRBJ1-1; 7 bases line up with TRBD1. The CDR3 covers 15 residues. J was trimmed by 1 base and V by 4 bases; bases with no gene match: 7. Germline CDR1 and CDR2: SGDLS and YYNGEE. Written as DNA, the CDR3 is TGTGCCAGCAGCACAGGACAGGTAACGAACACTGAAGCTTTCTTT. It encodes CASSTGQVTNTEAFF.

The rearrangement uses TRBV10-1 and TRBJ2-1; 8 bases map to TRBD2. Germline assignment: CDR1 WNHNN and CDR2 SYGVQD (reference sequence). The CDR3 consists of 15 residues. Trimming at V came to 0 bases and at J to 8 bases, leaving 6 bases not matched to a gene. CDR3 amino acids: CASSESVTSGYEQFF. For the CDR3, the DNA is TGCGCCAGCAGTGAGTCCGTAACTAGCGGTTATGAGCAGTTCTTC.

The CDR3 here is CASSLGGGPQETQYF. The CDR3 DNA reads TGTGCCAGCAGCTTAGGCGGGGGCCCGCAAGAGACCCAGTACTTC. V and J are TRBV7-2 and TRBJ2-5; D is possibly TRBD2 (7 bases). Germline V lookup: CDR1 SGHTA, CDR2 FQGNSA. There are 15 residues in the CDR3. V was cut by 1 base and J by 2 bases, with 11 bases left in between.

The CDR3 protein is CASSPRLQALRAKNIQYF. For the CDR3, the DNA is TGTGCCAGCAGCCCCCGGCTACAGGCCCTGCGGGCCAAAAACATTCAGTACTTC. The chain uses TRBV11-2 and TRBJ2-4; perhaps TRBD1 as D (5 bases). Germline-derived CDR1 and CDR2 are SGHAT and FQNNGV. V dropped 5 bases and J dropped 1 base, with 21 bases sitting between them. The CDR3 runs 18 residues.

The CDR3 region is CASSLEDNSNQPQHF. The DNA of the CDR3 is TGTGCCAGCAGCTTAGAGGACAATAGCAATCAGCCCCAGCATTTT. The chain uses TRBV7-8 and TRBJ1-5; weak D call: TRBD1 (5 bases). Germline V gene data show CDR1 as SGHVS and CDR2 as FQNEAQ. Trimming removed 1 base at V and 0 bases at J, with 7 bases between. The CDR3 covers 15 residues.

The chain couples TRBV7-2 to TRBJ1-6, with 7 bases matching TRBD1. Trimming removed 4 bases from V and 13 bases from J; junction bases left unmatched: 13. There are 15 residues in the CDR3. Germline lookup yields CDR1 SGHTA and CDR2 FQGNSA. CDR3 amino acids: CASSWRIGTENPLHF. The CDR3 coding sequence is TGTGCCAGCAGCTGGCGCATCGGGACAGAAAATCCCCTCCACTTT. The entire variable domain, with the rest obtained from reference TRBV7-2 and TRBJ1-6, is as follows: GAGVSQSPSNKVTEKGKDVELRCDPISGHTALYWYRQSLGQGLEFLIYFQGNSAPDKSGLPSDRFSAERTGGSVSTLTIQRTQQEDSAVYLCASSWRIGTENPLHFGNGTRLTVT.

The genes are TRBV19 and TRBJ1-1; D gene ambiguous. The V end lost 4 bases, the J end lost 1 base, and 16 bases lay between the germline ends. Looked up from germline, CDR1 is LNHDA and CDR2 is SQIVND (reference sequence). This CDR3 contains 16 residues. The CDR3 DNA sequence: TGTGCCAGTAGTAGATTGGGTGGAGGGCCGAACACTGAAGCTTTCTTT. Protein: CASSRLGGGPNTEAFF.

This clone was counted a few times. J is TRBJ1-2 and V is TRBV10-3; D might be TRBD1 (6 bases). This CDR3 has 13 amino acids. Germline lookup yields CDR1 ENHRY and CDR2 SYGVKD. The V end was cut by 0 bases, the J end by 8 bases, with 10 bases between. The CDR3 sequence is CAISESTGGGYTF. The CDR3 DNA follows: TGTGCCATCAGTGAGTCGACAGGCGGAGGCTACACCTTC.

This chain uses TRBV28 with TRBJ2-7, with 9 bases that match TRBD1. Trimming removed 7 bases from V and 3 bases from J; junction bases left unmatched: 4. The germline V gene has CDR1 MDHEN and CDR2 SYDVKM. This CDR3 contains 13 residues. The CDR3 sequence: CASTGQGIYEQYF. Written as DNA, the CDR3 is TGTGCCAGCACAGGACAGGGGATCTACGAGCAGTACTTC.

The chain recombines TRBV19 with TRBJ2-1; 8 bases line up with TRBD2. The CDR3 totals 15 residues. CDR1 LNHDA and CDR2 SQIVND come from the germline V gene (reference sequence). Trimming removed 4 bases from V and 4 bases from J; junction bases left unmatched: 6. The CDR3 DNA reads TGTGCCAGTAGTAGGTCTAGCGGGCAATACAATGAGCAGTTCTTC. Amino acid sequence: CASSRSSGQYNEQFF. The full variable domain, completed using reference TRBV19 and TRBJ2-1, is DGGITQSPKYLFRKEGQNVTLSCEQNLNHDAMYWYRQDPGQGLRLIYYSQIVNDFQKGDIAEGYSVSREKKESFPLTVTSAQKNPTAFYLCASSRSSGQYNEQFFGPGTRLTVL.

Relative to its sample, this clone is medium-sized (0.01 to 0.1%). The V gene is TRBV4-1, the J gene TRBJ2-7; D remains unclear. Germline V gene lookup returns CDR1 MGHRA and CDR2 YSYEKL. Trimming cost V 1 base and J 4 bases, with 11 bases left between them. The CDR3 is 14 residues long. The CDR3 loop reads CASSQGPLEYEQYF. For the CDR3, the DNA is TGCGCCAGCAGCCAAGGGCCCTTAGAGTACGAGCAGTACTTC.

The chain uses TRBV28 and TRBJ1-5; 7 bases agree with TRBD1. From germline, CDR1 is MDHEN and CDR2 SYDVKM. The CDR3 is 12 amino acids. J lost 2 bases, V lost 11 bases, and 3 bases had no gene match. The CDR3: CAGGTGNQPQHF. The CDR3 nucleotides read TGTGCCGGAGGGACAGGCAATCAGCCCCAGCATTTT.

V gene TRBV16 combines with J gene TRBJ1-5; no clear D gene. Germline V gives CDR1 KGHSY, CDR2 FQNENV. Between the trimmed V and J ends, which lost 2 bases and 5 bases, there was a span of 4 bases. The CDR3 is 12 residues long. The CDR3 protein is CASSQNDQPQHF. The DNA of the CDR3 is TGTGCCAGCAGCCAAAATGATCAGCCCCAGCATTTT.

DNA for the CDR3: TGTGCCAGCAGATCACCTCTAGGTAACACTGAAGCTTTCTTT. Amino acid sequence: CASRSPLGNTEAFF. The chain employs TRBV7-9 and TRBJ1-1; D remains ambiguous. The CDR3 covers 14 residues. The germline V gene encodes CDR1 SEHNR and CDR2 FQNEAQ (reference sequence). The ends were cut back, 6 bases at V and 2 bases at J, with 13 bases in the middle.

The chain recombines TRBV25-1 with TRBJ2-5; D is possibly TRBD1 (5 bases). This CDR3 has 16 amino acids. Trimming took off 3 bases at V and 5 bases at J, with 19 bases between the two ends. CDR1 and CDR2 from the germline V gene are MGHDK and SYGVNS. The CDR3 nucleotides are TGTGCCAGCAGTGACGCTCAGGGAAGAACTGGGGAGACCCAGTACTTC. It codes for CASSDAQGRTGETQYF.

The chain employs TRBV19 and TRBJ2-7; no clear D gene. This CDR3 is 14 amino acids long. V lost 5 bases and J lost 3, with 14 bases in between. The germline gives CDR1 LNHDA, CDR2 SQIVND (reference sequence). CDR3 region: CASSPQWGFYEQYF. CDR3 DNA sequence: TGTGCCAGTAGTCCGCAGTGGGGATTCTACGAGCAGTACTTC.

The chain is built from TRBV12-5 and TRBJ2-7; D uncertain. Germline V gives CDR1 LGHNT, CDR2 FRNRAP. Trimming cost V 6 bases and J 3 bases, with 15 bases left between them. The CDR3 sequence is 14 residues long. The CDR3 DNA follows: TGTGCTAGTGGCCCAACAACACAGAGCTACGAGCAGTACTTC. This sequence encodes CASGPTTQSYEQYF.

This clone has only one observation. J is TRBJ1-4 and V is TRBV6-5, with D maybe TRBD1 (5 bases). The CDR3 runs 16 residues. V lost 3 bases and J lost 10, with 21 bases in between. CDR1 is MNHEY and CDR2 is SVGAGI in the germline V gene. For the CDR3, the DNA is TGTGCCAGCAGTTATGTAAGGGGCGCGGACCGAGGAAAACTGTTTTTT. This codes for CASSYVRGADRGKLFF.

V is TRBV9 and J is TRBJ1-2; no reliable D call. The V end lost 0 bases, the J end lost 5 bases, and 8 bases lay between the germline ends. This CDR3 is 13 amino acids long. From germline, CDR1 is SGDLS and CDR2 YYNGEE. The CDR3 DNA reads TGTGCCAGCAGCGTAGTGGACGTTTATGGCTACACCTTC. Translated, it gives CASSVVDVYGYTF.

This clone was detected once. DNA of the CDR3: TGCGCCAGCAGCCAAGAATCACAGCTTGTCTATGGCTACACCTTC. It yields the protein CASSQESQLVYGYTF. This chain uses TRBV4-3 with TRBJ1-2, with no clear D. The CDR3 has 15 amino acids. Trimming pared 0 bases from V and 4 bases from J, leaving 12 bases between. Germline CDR1 and CDR2: LGHNA and YSLEER.

The V gene is TRBV14, the J gene TRBJ2-1, with a tentative D call TRBD2 (5 bases). Trimming pared 1 base from V and 2 bases from J, leaving 12 bases between. In germline, CDR1 is SGHDN, CDR2 FVKESK. The CDR3 covers 16 residues. The CDR3 nucleotides read TGTGCCAGCAGCCAAGGTACGGGATTAACCTACAATGAGCAGTTCTTC. Translated: CASSQGTGLTYNEQFF.

The chain employs TRBV7-8 and TRBJ2-1; no clear D. The ends were cut back, 6 bases at V and 2 bases at J, with 14 bases in the middle. Germline CDR1 SGHVS, CDR2 FQNEAQ. The CDR3 sequence is 15 residues long. The CDR3 reads CASSYTVSPYNEQFF. The CDR3 region has the DNA TGTGCCAGCAGTTACACAGTGTCCCCCTACAATGAGCAGTTCTTC.

The chain couples TRBV19 to TRBJ1-1, with D uncertain. V gave up 2 bases and J gave up 4 bases, with 11 bases separating them. The length of the CDR3 is 14 residues. Germline lookup yields CDR1 LNHDA and CDR2 SQIVND (reference sequence). The CDR3 sequence: CASSIILMGTEAFF. In DNA form, the CDR3 reads TGTGCCAGTAGTATAATCCTGATGGGCACTGAAGCTTTCTTT. The variable domain in full, with the rest retrieved from reference TRBV19 and TRBJ1-1, is DGGITQSPKYLFRKEGQNVTLSCEQNLNHDAMYWYRQDPGQGLRLIYYSQIVNDFQKGDIAEGYSVSREKKESFPLTVTSAQKNPTAFYLCASSIILMGTEAFFGQGTRLTVV.

The chain employs TRBV3-1 (or the pseudogene TRBV3-2) and TRBJ1-4; possibly TRBD1 for D (6 bases). The V gene's germline CDR1 is LGHDT and CDR2 YNNKEL (reference sequence). Trimming cost V 0 bases and J 4 bases, with 15 bases left between them. The CDR3 runs to 17 residues. The CDR3 DNA reads as TGTGCCAGCAGCCAAGAGAAGACAGGACACCGTAATGAAAAACTGTTTTTT. Translation: CASSQEKTGHRNEKLFF.

V is TRBV7-2 and J is TRBJ1-5; D remains unclear. The V end was cut by 2 bases, the J end by 10 bases, with 12 bases between. Germline assignment: CDR1 SGHTA and CDR2 FQGNSA. This CDR3 has 13 amino acids. This CDR3 reads CASSLSRGDPQHF. In DNA form, the CDR3 reads TGTGCCAGCAGCTTAAGTCGGGGAGATCCCCAGCATTTT. Full variable domain (missing parts from reference TRBV7-2 and TRBJ1-5): GAGVSQSPSNKVTEKGKDVELRCDPISGHTALYWYRQSLGQGLEFLIYFQGNSAPDKSGLPSDRFSAERTGGSVSTLTIQRTQQEDSAVYLCASSLSRGDPQHFGDGTRLSIL.

The chain employs TRBV27 and TRBJ2-1; tentatively, D is TRBD2 (6 bases). CDR3 size: 16 residues. Per the germline V gene, CDR1 is MNHEY and CDR2 is SMNVEV (reference sequence). Trimming pared 5 bases from V and 7 bases from J, leaving 21 bases between. This CDR3 is CASSDPGVQGVNEQFF. The CDR3 bases are TGTGCCAGCAGTGATCCGGGAGTCCAAGGGGTGAATGAGCAGTTCTTC.

The chain is built from TRBV5-4 and TRBJ1-2, with TRBD1 identical over 7 bases. Trimming cost V 6 bases and J 2 bases; bases outside gene matches: 10. The CDR3 runs 15 residues. Germline V gene sequence: CDR1 SGHNT, CDR2 YYREEE (reference sequence). The CDR3 DNA reads as TGTGCCAGCACTGGGGACAGCCGCGTCAACTATGGCTACACCTTC. This codes for CASTGDSRVNYGYTF.

V usage is TRBV7-9 and J usage is TRBJ2-1; TRBD2 might be the D (5 bases). CDR1 and CDR2 (germline): SEHNR, FQNEAQ (reference sequence). V gave up 3 bases and J gave up 4 bases, with 10 bases separating them. The CDR3 contains 14 residues. CDR3 sequence (DNA): TGTGCCAGCAGCTTCCCTAGCAGTTACAATGAGCAGTTCTTC. Translated: CASSFPSSYNEQFF.

In this sample, this clone turned up a few times. The chain carries TRBV12-5 and TRBJ1-2; no clear D. V shed 0 bases and J shed 7 bases, with 12 bases lying between them. Germline CDR1 LGHNT, CDR2 FRNRAP. The CDR3 has 14 amino acids. This chain's CDR3 is CASGLVRGMSGYTF. Written as DNA, the CDR3 is TGTGCTAGTGGTTTGGTACGCGGGATGAGTGGCTACACCTTC.